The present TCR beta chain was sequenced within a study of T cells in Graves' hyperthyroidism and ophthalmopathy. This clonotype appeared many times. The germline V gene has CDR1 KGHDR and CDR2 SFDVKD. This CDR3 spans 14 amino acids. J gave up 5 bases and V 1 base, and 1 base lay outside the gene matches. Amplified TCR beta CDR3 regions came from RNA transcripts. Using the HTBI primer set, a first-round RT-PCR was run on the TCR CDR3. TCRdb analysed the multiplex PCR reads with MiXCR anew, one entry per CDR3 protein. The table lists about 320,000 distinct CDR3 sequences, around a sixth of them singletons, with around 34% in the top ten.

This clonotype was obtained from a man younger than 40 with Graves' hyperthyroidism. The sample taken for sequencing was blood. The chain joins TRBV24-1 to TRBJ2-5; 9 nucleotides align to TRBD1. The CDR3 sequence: CATSDFGQGETQYF. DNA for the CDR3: TGTGCCACCAGTGATTTTGGACAGGGGGAGACCCAGTACTTC.